The clone carrying this TCR beta chain was counted between two and nine times. Trimming left V 3 bases short and J 6 bases short, with 5 bases between. CDR1 and CDR2 from the germline V gene are SEHNR and FQNEAQ (reference sequence). CDR3 length: 11 amino acids. This sample is part of a study of T-cell reconstitution after alpha-beta-depleted transplantation in children. The TCRbeta library was prepared with unique molecular identifiers. TCRdb processed the PCR reads anew with MiXCR; each CDR3 protein has one entry. The sample lists about 1,000,000 distinct CDR3 sequences; roughly 29% were seen once. The J gene is TRBJ1-2, the V gene TRBV7-9; D gene unclear. Specimen: PBMCs, mostly from graft donor cells, collected 360 days after TCRalphabeta/CD19-depleted stem cell transplant. The sequence came from a boy under two years old who had a stem cell transplant for SCID, so the T cells may come from the graft donor. In DNA, the CDR3 is TGTGCCAGCAGCTTTCACAATGGCTACACCTTC. Its translation is CASSFHNGYTF.